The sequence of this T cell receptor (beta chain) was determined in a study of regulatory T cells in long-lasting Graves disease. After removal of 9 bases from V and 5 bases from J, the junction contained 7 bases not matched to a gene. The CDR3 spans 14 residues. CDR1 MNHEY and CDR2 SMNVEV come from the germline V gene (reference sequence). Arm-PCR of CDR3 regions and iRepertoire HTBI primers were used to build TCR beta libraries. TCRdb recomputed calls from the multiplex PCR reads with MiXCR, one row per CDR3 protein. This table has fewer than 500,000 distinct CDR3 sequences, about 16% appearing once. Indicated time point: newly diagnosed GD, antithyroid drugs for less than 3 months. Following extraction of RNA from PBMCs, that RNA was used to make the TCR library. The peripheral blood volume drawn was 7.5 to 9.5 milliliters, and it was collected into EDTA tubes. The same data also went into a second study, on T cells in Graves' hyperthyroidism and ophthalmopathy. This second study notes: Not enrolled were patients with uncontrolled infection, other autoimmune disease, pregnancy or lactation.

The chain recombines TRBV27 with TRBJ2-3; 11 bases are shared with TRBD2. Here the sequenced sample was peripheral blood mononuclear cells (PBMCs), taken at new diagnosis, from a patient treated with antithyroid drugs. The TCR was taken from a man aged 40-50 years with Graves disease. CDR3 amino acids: CASGSGRALDTQYF. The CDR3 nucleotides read TGTGCCAGTGGTAGCGGGAGGGCCTTAGATACGCAGTATTTT.